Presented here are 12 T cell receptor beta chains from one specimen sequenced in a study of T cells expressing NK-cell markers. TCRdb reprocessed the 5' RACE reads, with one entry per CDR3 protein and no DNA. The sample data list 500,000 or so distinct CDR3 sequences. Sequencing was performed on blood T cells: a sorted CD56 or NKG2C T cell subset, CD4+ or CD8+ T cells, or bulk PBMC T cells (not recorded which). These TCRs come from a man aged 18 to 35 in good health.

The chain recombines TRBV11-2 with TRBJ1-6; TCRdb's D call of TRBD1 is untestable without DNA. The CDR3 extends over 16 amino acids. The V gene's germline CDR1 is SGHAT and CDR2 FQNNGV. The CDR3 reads CASSSPRQGINSPLHF.

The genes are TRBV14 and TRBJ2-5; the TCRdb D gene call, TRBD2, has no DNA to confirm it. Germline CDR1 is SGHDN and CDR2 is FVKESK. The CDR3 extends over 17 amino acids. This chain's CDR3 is CASSQARGRPTQETQYF.

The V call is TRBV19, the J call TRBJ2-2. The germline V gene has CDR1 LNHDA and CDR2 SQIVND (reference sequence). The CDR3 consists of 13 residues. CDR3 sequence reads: CASSIVTDGELFF.

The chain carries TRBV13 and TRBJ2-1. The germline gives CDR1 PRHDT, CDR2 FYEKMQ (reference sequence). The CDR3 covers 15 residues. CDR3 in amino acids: CASSSGLSSYNEQFF.

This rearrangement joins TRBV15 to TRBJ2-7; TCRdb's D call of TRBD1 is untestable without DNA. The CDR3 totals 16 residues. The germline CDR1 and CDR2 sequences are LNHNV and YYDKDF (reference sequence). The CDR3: CATSRDMGTGTYEQYF.

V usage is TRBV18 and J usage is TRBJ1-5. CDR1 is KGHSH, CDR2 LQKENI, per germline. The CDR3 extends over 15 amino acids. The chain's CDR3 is CASSPSSVAYQPQHF.

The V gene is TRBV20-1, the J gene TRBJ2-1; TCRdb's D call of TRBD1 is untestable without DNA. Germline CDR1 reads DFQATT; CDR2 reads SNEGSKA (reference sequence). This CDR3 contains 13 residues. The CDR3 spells CSHPGASDNEQFF.

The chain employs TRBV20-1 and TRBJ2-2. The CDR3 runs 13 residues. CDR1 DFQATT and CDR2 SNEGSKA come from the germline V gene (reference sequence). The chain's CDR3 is CSARVTPTRELFF.

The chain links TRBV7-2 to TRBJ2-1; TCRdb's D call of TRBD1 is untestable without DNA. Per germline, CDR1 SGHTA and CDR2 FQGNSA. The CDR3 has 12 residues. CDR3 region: CASSGEGDEQFF.

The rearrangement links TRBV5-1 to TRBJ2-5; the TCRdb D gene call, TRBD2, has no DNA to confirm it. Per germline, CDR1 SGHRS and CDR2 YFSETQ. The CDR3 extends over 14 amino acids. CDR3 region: CASTAGDGTETQYF.

CDR3 residues: CASTGIGTEKETQYF. V and J are TRBV6-1 and TRBJ2-5; lacking DNA, the TRBD1 call made by TCRdb goes unchecked. This CDR3 has 15 residues. Looked up from germline, CDR1 is MNHNS and CDR2 is SASEGT.

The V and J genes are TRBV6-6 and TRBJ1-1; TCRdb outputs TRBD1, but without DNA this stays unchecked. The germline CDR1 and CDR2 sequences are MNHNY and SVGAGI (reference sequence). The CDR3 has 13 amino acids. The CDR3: CASRIGARTEAFF.